The subject of this entry is one T cell receptor beta chain. This specimen comes from a study of T cells in Graves' hyperthyroidism and ophthalmopathy. RNA transcripts gave rise to amplified TCR beta CDR3 regions. The HTBI primer set served for first-round RT-PCR of the TCR CDR3. TCRdb called the multiplex PCR reads again in MiXCR, with one record for every CDR3 protein. This table holds roughly 740,000 distinct CDR3 sequences, roughly 15% found once. Diagnostic assessment was based on clinical symptoms, serum thyroxine and TRAb, thyroid ultrasound and orbital computed tomography. The source of this sequence is a man aged 18-30 years with Graves' hyperthyroidism. Source material: blood.

For the CDR3, the DNA is TGTGCCAGCAGTGAATTTGGGACAGGGATCAAAGATGAAGCTTTCTTT. As protein: CASSEFGTGIKDEAFF. The chain uses TRBV6-1 and TRBJ1-1; 9 nucleotides match TRBD1. The CDR3 length is 16 residues. The germline gives CDR1 MNHNS, CDR2 SASEGT. Unmatched junction bases numbered 11, after V lost 2 bases and J lost 7 bases.